The rows below give T cell receptor beta chains drawn from one sample of a study of T cells in Graves' hyperthyroidism and ophthalmopathy. TCRdb itself ran the multiplex PCR reads through MiXCR, one entry per CDR3 protein. The table has around 580,000 distinct CDR3 sequences, about 43% seen once. The sequenced sample consisted of peripheral blood or thyroid tissue (not recorded which). These receptors all stem from a woman aged 18-30 years with Graves' hyperthyroidism. Both conserved end residues are part of each CDR3. A D gene is named only where the DNA matches it firmly. The listing skips clone size in some rows; elsewhere it reads once, few, many or a size class.

cdr3_nt,cdr3_aa,clone_size,d_call,v_call,j_call
TGCGCCAGCAGCTATCTTCCGGGACAGAACACCGGGGAGCTGTTTTTT,CASSYLPGQNTGELFF,-,-,TRBV5-1,TRBJ2-2
TGTGCCAGCAGCTTAGCAGGGCGGCGGGGCTACACCTTC,CASSLAGRRGYTF,-,-,TRBV7-2,TRBJ1-2
TGCAGCTTAAGTCGCACGTCCTACGAGCAGTACTTC,CSLSRTSYEQYF,-,-,TRBV29-1,TRBJ2-7
TGCAGTGCTAGGGCCGCGGAACGGGGTCGTGAAGCTTTCTTT,CSARAAERGREAFF,once,-,TRBV20-1,TRBJ1-1
TGTGCCAGCAGCATCTGGACCGCGGGGGACCAGCATTTT,CASSIWTAGDQHF,many,-,TRBV7-8,TRBJ1-5
TGTGCCAGCAGTGCCGGGACGGCAGGAGAGACCCAGTACTTC,CASSAGTAGETQYF,many,-,TRBV6-6,TRBJ2-5
TGTGCCAGCAGTGAATTTCCAGGCGGCCATACGCAGTATTTT,CASSEFPGGHTQYF,-,-,TRBV2,TRBJ2-3
TGTGCCAGCAGTCTAGCGATGGGAGATGCCTACGAGCAGTACTTC,CASSLAMGDAYEQYF,many,-,TRBV27,TRBJ2-7
TGTGCCAGCAACACTCAGAGGTCCTATAATTCACCCCTCCACTTT,CASNTQRSYNSPLHF,-,-,TRBV9,TRBJ1-6
TGTGCCAGCAGTTTAAATCGGGGGAATGAAAAACTGTTTTTT,CASSLNRGNEKLFF,-,-,TRBV27,TRBJ1-4
TGCAGCGTTGTGAAAGGTGCGTCTGGAAACACTGAAGCTTTCTTT,CSVVKGASGNTEAFF,-,-,TRBV29-1,TRBJ1-1
TGTGCCAGCAGCGCGGGGGGAGCTCGTACCGGGGAGACCCAGTACTTC,CASSAGGARTGETQYF,-,TRBD2,TRBV7-2,TRBJ2-5
TGTGCCACCAGCAGTCCCGGGACAGGGGCCCTGTTTAGCGACCAGCCCCAGCATTTT,CATSSPGTGALFSDQPQHF,-,TRBD1,TRBV15,TRBJ1-5
TGTGCTAGCAAATCGGGACACTGGTATGGCTACACCTTC,CASKSGHWYGYTF,-,-,TRBV2,TRBJ1-2
TGCAGCGTCGTGAGGACTAGCAATCAGCCCCAGCATTTT,CSVVRTSNQPQHF,-,-,TRBV29-1,TRBJ1-5
TGTGCCAGCAGTTTACGGCTGGGGGCGAATACGCAGTATTTT,CASSLRLGANTQYF,-,-,TRBV12-3/TRBV12-4,TRBJ2-3
TGCGCCAGCAGCCCTAGCGGGAGTGTTCGCGAGCAGTACTTC,CASSPSGSVREQYF,many,TRBD2,TRBV5-1,TRBJ2-7
TGTGCCAGCAGTTTAGACGGGACAGGGAGGGAAGTGGAGCAGTACTTC,CASSLDGTGREVEQYF,-,TRBD1,TRBV12-3/TRBV12-4,TRBJ2-7
TGTGCCAGCAGCCCCCGGACAGGGGTTGTGGCTGGCTACACCTTC,CASSPRTGVVAGYTF,-,TRBD1,TRBV13,TRBJ1-2
TGCGCCAGCAGCCTGGGGGCTACCATCTCCTACGAGCAGTACTTC,CASSLGATISYEQYF,many,-,TRBV5-1,TRBJ2-7
TGCGCCAGCAGCCAAGTGGGCAGGGACTTTGGCTACACCTTC,CASSQVGRDFGYTF,many,-,TRBV4-1,TRBJ1-2
TGCAGTGCTGGGGTACCCACAGATACGCAGTATTTT,CSAGVPTDTQYF,few,-,TRBV20-1,TRBJ2-3
TGCGCCAGCAGCCACCCAGGGGCGCGGACTGAAGCTTTCTTT,CASSHPGARTEAFF,many,-,TRBV4-1,TRBJ1-1
TGCGCCAGCGCTGTAGGGGGCGTCTTTAGCAATCAGCCCCAGCATTTT,CASAVGGVFSNQPQHF,-,TRBD1,TRBV10-2,TRBJ1-5
TGCAGCATCCCGGACAGACTATCCACTGAAGCTTTCTTT,CSIPDRLSTEAFF,-,-,TRBV29-1,TRBJ1-1
TGCGCCAGCAGCAACTTACAGGGGGTGAACACTGAAGCTTTCTTT,CASSNLQGVNTEAFF,-,TRBD1,TRBV5-1,TRBJ1-1
TGTGCCAGTAGTATGAGGCGGAGCTCTGGGGCCAACGTCCTGACTTTC,CASSMRRSSGANVLTF,-,-,TRBV19,TRBJ2-6
TGTGCCAGCAGCCAAGATTTAGTCATAACGAACACCGGGGAGCTGTTTTTT,CASSQDLVITNTGELFF,few,-,TRBV14,TRBJ2-2
TGTGCCAGCGGGAGGGCAAACTATGGCTACACCTTC,CASGRANYGYTF,few,-,TRBV28,TRBJ1-2
TGTGCCAGCAGCTTCCCGGGCCCACGAAACTATGGCTACACCTTC,CASSFPGPRNYGYTF,many,-,TRBV7-9,TRBJ1-2
TGTGCCAGCAGCCGCGGACTAGCGGGAATGATGGACGGGGAGCTGTTTTTT,CASSRGLAGMMDGELFF,-,TRBD2,TRBV5-6,TRBJ2-2
TGCGCCAGCAGCGCGCTAGCGGGAGGGATGAGAGAGCAGTACTTC,CASSALAGGMREQYF,-,TRBD2,TRBV5-1,TRBJ2-7
TGCAGCGTCGAAAGATGGGACAGGGGAGAAGCTTTCTTT,CSVERWDRGEAFF,-,TRBD1,TRBV29-1,TRBJ1-1
TGCGCCAGCAGCGAGCCGGCTAGGGACAGGAGAAGTTATGGCTACACCTTC,CASSEPARDRRSYGYTF,many,TRBD1,TRBV5-1,TRBJ1-2
TGTGCCAGCAGCCCCGTGAGGTCAGGTACAGGAGGCTACACCTTC,CASSPVRSGTGGYTF,many,-,TRBV6-6,TRBJ1-2
TGTGCCAGCAGCTTAGACCAGCGGGAAACGTACGAGCAGTACTTC,CASSLDQRETYEQYF,few,TRBD2,TRBV7-6,TRBJ2-7
TGTGCCAGCAGCCCGGGACAGTACACTGAAGCTTTCTTT,CASSPGQYTEAFF,many,TRBD1,TRBV11-2,TRBJ1-1
TGCAGTGCTAGAGGATTACAGGGGGCAGGAGAAAAACTGTTTTTT,CSARGLQGAGEKLFF,-,TRBD1,TRBV20-1,TRBJ1-4
TGTGCCATCAGTGGGACAGGAGACGAGACCCAGTACTTC,CAISGTGDETQYF,few,TRBD1,TRBV10-3,TRBJ2-5
TGCAGTGCTAGAGTGGGGGGTTCCTACGAGCAGTACTTC,CSARVGGSYEQYF,many,-,TRBV20-1,TRBJ2-7
TGTGCCAGCAGGAGGACAGGGTCCCCCAATGGCTACACCTTC,CASRRTGSPNGYTF,-,TRBD1,TRBV7-8,TRBJ1-2
TGCAGTGCTACAGGCGAATCCTACGAGCAGTACTTC,CSATGESYEQYF,many,-,TRBV20-1,TRBJ2-7
TGCAGCTGCCTCTCCGGACTAGCGGGAGGGGCAGATACGCAGTATTTT,CSCLSGLAGGADTQYF,few,TRBD2,TRBV20-1,TRBJ2-3
TGTGCCAGCAACCAGGACAGGGTTCGGTACGAGCAGTACTTC,CASNQDRVRYEQYF,-,TRBD1,TRBV2,TRBJ2-7
TGTGCCAGCACTCGGGATCAAAGAAGCTACGAGCAGTACTTC,CASTRDQRSYEQYF,many,-,TRBV27,TRBJ2-7
TGCAGTGCTATCTATAGCGGGAGCGATGAGCAGTTCTTC,CSAIYSGSDEQFF,-,TRBD2,TRBV20-1,TRBJ2-1
TGCAGTGCTAGGCCGGGACTAGCGGGAGGATGGGAGACCCAGTACTTC,CSARPGLAGGWETQYF,many,TRBD2,TRBV20-1,TRBJ2-5
TGCAGCTTGAGGGAGCCCTATGGCTACACCTTC,CSLREPYGYTF,-,-,TRBV29-1,TRBJ1-2
TGTGCCACCAGTGATCTACACCAGGGATATGGCGGGGAGCTGTTTTTT,CATSDLHQGYGGELFF,many,-,TRBV24-1,TRBJ2-2
TGTGCCAGCAGAAACTCAGGAGGGATCGGTGGCTACACCTTC,CASRNSGGIGGYTF,many,-,TRBV2,TRBJ1-2
TGTGCCAGCAGCGCACAGGGGGGTGCTGAAGCTTTCTTT,CASSAQGGAEAFF,-,TRBD1,TRBV7-9,TRBJ1-1
TGCAGTGACCCTAGCGGGAGACCGTACGAGCAGTACTTC,CSDPSGRPYEQYF,once,TRBD2,TRBV20-1,TRBJ2-7
TGTGCCAGCAGCTTATCCGGGGGGCCACGGGGCTACACCTTC,CASSLSGGPRGYTF,-,-,TRBV7-9,TRBJ1-2
TGTGCCAGCAGTCCCGGACTAGCGGGAGGGAACGGTTACGAGCAGTACTTC,CASSPGLAGGNGYEQYF,many,TRBD2,TRBV13,TRBJ2-7
TGCAGTGCTAGGGAGGGGATTGAAGAACTGTTTTTT,CSAREGIEELFF,many,-,TRBV20-1,TRBJ1-4
TGTGCCAGCAGTGGCGACAGGGGGAACACCGGGGAGCTGTTTTTT,CASSGDRGNTGELFF,-,TRBD1,TRBV2,TRBJ2-2
TGTGCCAGCAGCCAACGACAGGGTTTTACTAATGAAAAACTGTTTTTT,CASSQRQGFTNEKLFF,many,TRBD1,TRBV5-6,TRBJ1-4
TGTGCCAGCAGTTCCGGCGGGGGCGGCTACACCTTC,CASSSGGGGYTF,-,-,TRBV6-2/TRBV6-3,TRBJ1-2
TGTGCCAGCAGCTTAGTACAGGGGATCGGCTACACCTTC,CASSLVQGIGYTF,many,TRBD1,TRBV7-9,TRBJ1-2
TGCAGCGTTGTAGCCGGGACAGGTCATGTCACACGGGCTTTCTTT,CSVVAGTGHVTRAFF,many,TRBD1,TRBV29-1,TRBJ1-1